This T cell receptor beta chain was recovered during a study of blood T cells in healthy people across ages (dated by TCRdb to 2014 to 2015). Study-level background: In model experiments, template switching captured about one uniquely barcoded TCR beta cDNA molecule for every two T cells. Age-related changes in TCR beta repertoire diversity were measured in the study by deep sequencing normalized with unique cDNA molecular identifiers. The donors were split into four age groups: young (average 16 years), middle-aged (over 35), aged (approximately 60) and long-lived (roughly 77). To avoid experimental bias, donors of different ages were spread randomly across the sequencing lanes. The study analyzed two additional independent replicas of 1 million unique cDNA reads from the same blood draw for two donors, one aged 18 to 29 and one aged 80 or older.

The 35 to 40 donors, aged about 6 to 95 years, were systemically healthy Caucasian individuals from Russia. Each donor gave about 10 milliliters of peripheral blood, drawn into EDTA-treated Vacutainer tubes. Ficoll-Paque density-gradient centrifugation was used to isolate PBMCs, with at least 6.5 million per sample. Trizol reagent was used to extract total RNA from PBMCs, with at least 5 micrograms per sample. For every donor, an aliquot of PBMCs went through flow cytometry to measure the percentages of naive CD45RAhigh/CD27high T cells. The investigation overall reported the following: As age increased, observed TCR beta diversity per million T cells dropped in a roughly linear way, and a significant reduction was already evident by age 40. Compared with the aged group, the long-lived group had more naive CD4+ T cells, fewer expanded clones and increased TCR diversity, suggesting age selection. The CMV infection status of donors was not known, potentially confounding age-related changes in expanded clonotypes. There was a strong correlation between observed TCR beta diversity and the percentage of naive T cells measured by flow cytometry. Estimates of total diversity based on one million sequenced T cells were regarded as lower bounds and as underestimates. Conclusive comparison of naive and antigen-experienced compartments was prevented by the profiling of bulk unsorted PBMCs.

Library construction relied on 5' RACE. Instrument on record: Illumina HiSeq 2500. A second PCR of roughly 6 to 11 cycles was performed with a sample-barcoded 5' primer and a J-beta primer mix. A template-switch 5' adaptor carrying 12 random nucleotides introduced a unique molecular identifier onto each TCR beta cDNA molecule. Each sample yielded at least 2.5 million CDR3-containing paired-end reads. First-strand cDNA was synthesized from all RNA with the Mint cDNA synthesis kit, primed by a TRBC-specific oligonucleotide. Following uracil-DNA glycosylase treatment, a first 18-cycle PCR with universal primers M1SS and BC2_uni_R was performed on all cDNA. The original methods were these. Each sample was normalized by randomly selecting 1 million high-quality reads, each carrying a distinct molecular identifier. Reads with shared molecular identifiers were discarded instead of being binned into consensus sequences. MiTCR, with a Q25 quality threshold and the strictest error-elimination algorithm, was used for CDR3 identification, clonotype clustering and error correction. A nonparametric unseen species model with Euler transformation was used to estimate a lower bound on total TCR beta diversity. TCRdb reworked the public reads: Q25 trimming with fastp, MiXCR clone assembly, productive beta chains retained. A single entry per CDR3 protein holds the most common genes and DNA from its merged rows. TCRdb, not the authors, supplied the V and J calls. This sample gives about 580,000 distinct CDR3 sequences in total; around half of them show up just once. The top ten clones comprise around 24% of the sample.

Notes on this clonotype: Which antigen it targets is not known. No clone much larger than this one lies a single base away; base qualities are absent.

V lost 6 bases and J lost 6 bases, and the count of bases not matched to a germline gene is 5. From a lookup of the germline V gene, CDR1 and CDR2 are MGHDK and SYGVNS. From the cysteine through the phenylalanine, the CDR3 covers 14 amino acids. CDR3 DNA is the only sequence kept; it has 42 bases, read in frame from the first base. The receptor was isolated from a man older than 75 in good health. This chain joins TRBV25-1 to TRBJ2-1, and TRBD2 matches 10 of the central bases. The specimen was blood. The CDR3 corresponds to CASSLAGDRNEQFF. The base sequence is TGTGCCAGCAGCCTAGCGGGAGACCGCAATGAGCAGTTCTTC.